This record covers a single T cell receptor beta chain. At one end the junction does not follow the germline gene, possibly because of a read error. Germline V CDR1 and CDR2: LNHDA, SQIVND (reference sequence). This CDR3 region has 15 residues. This entry is derived from a study of blood T cell repertoires in COVID-19. TCRdb's table, derived via immunoSEQ multiplex PCR, lists solely in-frame clones and lacks some. Of 60,000 or so clones listed, around four fifths are singletons. The material sequenced was peripheral blood. The chain recombines TRBV19 with TRBJ1-5; D is possibly TRBD1 (5 bases). The receptor's source is a woman older than 75 with acute or convalescent COVID-19. CDR3 sequence (DNA): TGTGCCAGTAGGATAGTGGACGGACACAATCAGCCCCAGCATTTT. Its translation is CASRIVDGHNQPQHF.